A single sample is the source of the 13 T cell receptor beta chains below, sequenced in a study of T-cell reconstitution after alpha-beta-depleted transplantation in children. During its preparation, the TCRbeta library received unique molecular identifiers. Using its own MiXCR run on the PCR reads, TCRdb lists one record per CDR3 protein. Seen here are about a million distinct CDR3 sequences, roughly 31% observed once, and the top ten hold under 30%. The sample here was PBMCs, mostly from graft donor cells, taken 360 days after TCRalphabeta/CD19-depleted stem cell transplant. These receptors came from a boy younger than two who had a stem cell transplant for SCID, so the T cells may come from the graft donor.

The rearrangement uses TRBV11-2 and TRBJ1-1; weak D call: TRBD1 (6 bases). This CDR3 is 15 amino acids long. Germline V gene lookup returns CDR1 SGHAT and CDR2 FQNNGV. Trimming took 0 bases from V and 5 from J, leaving 13 bases between them. This CDR3 is CASSLEYMRGTEAFF. DNA for the CDR3: TGTGCCAGCAGCTTAGAATACATGAGGGGGACTGAAGCTTTCTTT.

This clonotype has just a few counts. This chain links TRBV2 with TRBJ2-7, with D maybe TRBD2 (5 bases). Germline CDR1 is SNHLY and CDR2 is FYNNEI. The length of the CDR3 is 13 residues. V dropped 4 bases and J dropped 2 bases, with 9 bases sitting between them. DNA of the CDR3: TGTGCCAGCAGTGTCTGGGAGACCTACGAGCAGTACTTC. It translates to CASSVWETYEQYF.

This clonotype was observed a few times. This chain connects TRBV29-1 to TRBJ2-7; 9 bases line up with TRBD1. V was clipped by 6 bases and J by 3 bases; unmatched bases: 6. Per germline, CDR1 SQVTM and CDR2 ANQGSEA. The length of the CDR3 is 13 residues. The CDR3 is CSVGPGQGYEQYF. The CDR3 bases are TGCAGCGTGGGACCGGGACAGGGCTACGAGCAGTACTTC.

This clonotype was seen just once. The V gene is TRBV7-9, the J gene TRBJ2-2; D call uncertain. V was trimmed by 2 bases and J by 4 bases, leaving 8 bases between them. Germline loops: CDR1 SEHNR, CDR2 FQNEAQ (reference sequence). This CDR3 is 14 amino acids long. The CDR3 DNA reads TGTGCCAGCAGCTTAAGCCAGTCCACCGGGGAGCTGTTTTTT. Translation: CASSLSQSTGELFF.

This chain connects TRBV15 to TRBJ2-7, with 9 bases aligning to TRBD1. After removal of 4 bases from V and 2 bases from J, the junction contained 9 bases not matched to a gene. In germline, CDR1 is LNHNV, CDR2 YYDKDF (reference sequence). This CDR3 contains 16 residues. The CDR3 region is CATSINPRTGAYEQYF. Written as DNA, the CDR3 is TGTGCCACCAGCATAAACCCCCGGACAGGGGCCTACGAGCAGTACTTC. Supplemented by reference TRBV15 and TRBJ2-7, the full variable domain reads DAMVIQNPRYQVTQFGKPVTLSCSQTLNHNVMYWYQQKSSQAPKLLFHYYDKDFNNEADTPDNFQSRRPNTSFCFLDIRSPGLGDTAMYLCATSINPRTGAYEQYFGPGTRLTVT.

V gene TRBV10-3 combines with J gene TRBJ2-3; possible D gene TRBD1, 6 bases. The CDR3 spans 16 residues. V lost 4 bases to trimming and J lost 0 bases, with 14 bases between them. CDR1 is ENHRY, CDR2 SYGVKD, per germline. The chain's CDR3 is CAISGGPLKSTDTQYF. The CDR3 bases are TGTGCCATCAGTGGGGGGCCACTCAAAAGCACAGATACGCAGTATTTT.

This sequence joins TRBV7-2 and TRBJ2-3; D is tentatively TRBD1 or TRBD2 (5 bases each). In germline, CDR1 is SGHTA, CDR2 FQGNSA. CDR3 length equals 12 residues. The V gene lost 3 bases and the J gene lost 10 bases, with 11 bases spanning the gap. The CDR3 region has the DNA TGTGCCAGCAGCTTGGCCAGAGGGGCGCAGTATTTT. It yields the protein CASSLARGAQYF.

The table lists this clonotype with a few counts. The chain employs TRBV30 and TRBJ1-2, with TRBD1 as a possible D gene (5 bases). The CDR3 runs to 14 residues. The V end lost 3 bases, the J end lost 0 bases, and 11 bases lay between the germline ends. CDR1 and CDR2 (germline): GTSNPN, SVGIG (reference sequence). The CDR3 DNA is TGTGCCTGGAGCCGGGGGGTGGCTAACTATGGCTACACCTTC. Amino acids: CAWSRGVANYGYTF. The entire variable domain, with the rest obtained from reference TRBV30 and TRBJ1-2, is as follows: SQTIHQWPATLVQPVGSPLSLECTVEGTSNPNLYWYRQAAGRGLQLLFYSVGIGQISSEVPQNLSASRPQDRQFILSSKKLLLSDSGFYLCAWSRGVANYGYTFGSGTRLTVV.

This clonotype occurred a few times. The V and J genes are TRBV9 and TRBJ2-3; TRBD2 matches at 8 bases. V shed 2 bases and J 3 bases; nucleotides not matched to a gene: 5. The germline V gene has CDR1 SGDLS and CDR2 YYNGEE. The CDR3 spans 15 residues. Here the CDR3 DNA reads TGTGCCAGCAGCGTGGTAGCGGGGAATACAGATACGCAGTATTTT. This codes for CASSVVAGNTDTQYF.

The chain carries TRBV12-3 or TRBV12-4 and TRBJ2-3; 12 bases fit TRBD2. This CDR3 is built from 14 residues. With V trimmed by 4 bases and J by 6 bases, 2 bases remained unmatched. The CDR3 DNA follows: TGTGCCAGCAGTTGGGGACTAGCGGGTGATACGCAGTATTTT. It is translated as CASSWGLAGDTQYF.

The chain is built from TRBV4-1 and TRBJ2-5, with D perhaps TRBD2 (6 bases). Germline CDR1 MGHRA, CDR2 YSYEKL. Trimming cost V 0 bases and J 2 bases, with 28 bases left between them. This CDR3 spans 21 amino acids. CDR3 bases: TGCGCCAGCAGCCAAGAAGAGGGAGGAGAGGAGGGACTTCTGGGGCAAGAGACCCAGTACTTC. Its protein product is CASSQEEGGEEGLLGQETQYF.

This chain uses TRBV5-6 with TRBJ2-2, with D perhaps TRBD1 (6 bases). CDR1 and CDR2 (germline): SGHDT, YYEEEE. The CDR3 loop spans 15 amino acids. Trimming removed 7 bases at V and 0 bases at J, with 13 bases between. The CDR3 DNA reads as TGTGCCAGCGGATTAACAGGGTCGAACACCGGGGAGCTGTTTTTT. Translation gives CASGLTGSNTGELFF.

This clonotype has more than one count but fewer than ten. The junction departs from germline at one end; a sequencing error may be responsible. The rearrangement uses TRBV28 and TRBJ1-5; D is undetermined. Per germline, CDR1 MDHEN and CDR2 SYDVKM. The CDR3 consists of 12 residues. CDR3 region: CASSTPKAAPAF. The DNA for the CDR3 is TGTGCCAGCAGTACACCAAAGGCAGCCCCAGCATTT.